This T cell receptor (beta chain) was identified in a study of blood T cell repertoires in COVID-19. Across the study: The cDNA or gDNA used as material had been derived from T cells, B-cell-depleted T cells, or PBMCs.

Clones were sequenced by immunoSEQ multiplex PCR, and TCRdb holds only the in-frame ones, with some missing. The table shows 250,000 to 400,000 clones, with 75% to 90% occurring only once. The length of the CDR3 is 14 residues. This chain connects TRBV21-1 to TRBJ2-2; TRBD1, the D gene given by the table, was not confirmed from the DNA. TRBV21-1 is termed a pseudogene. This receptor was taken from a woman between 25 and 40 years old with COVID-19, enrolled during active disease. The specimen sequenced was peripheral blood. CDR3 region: CASIQTDYTGELFF. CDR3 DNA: TGTGCCAGCATTCAGACAGATTACACCGGGGAGCTGTTTTTT.